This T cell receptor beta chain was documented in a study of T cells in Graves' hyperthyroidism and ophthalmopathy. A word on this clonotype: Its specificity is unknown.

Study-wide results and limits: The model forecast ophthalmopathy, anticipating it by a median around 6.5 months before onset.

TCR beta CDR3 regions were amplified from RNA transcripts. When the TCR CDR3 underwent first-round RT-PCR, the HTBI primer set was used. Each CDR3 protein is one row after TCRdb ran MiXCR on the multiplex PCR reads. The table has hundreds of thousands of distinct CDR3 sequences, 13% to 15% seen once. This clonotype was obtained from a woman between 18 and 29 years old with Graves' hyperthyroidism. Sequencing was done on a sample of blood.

DNA for the CDR3: TGTGCCAGCAGCTTAGTCGGGGGTTTCGATTCACCCCTCCACTTT. Its translation: CASSLVGGFDSPLHF. The genes are TRBV7-9 and TRBJ1-6; possible D gene TRBD1, 5 bases. The CDR3 totals 15 residues. Trimming shortened V by 1 base and J by 8 bases, and 12 bases separated the two germline ends. Looked up from germline, CDR1 is SEHNR and CDR2 is FQNEAQ (reference sequence).